These T cell receptor beta chains were read from a single sample in a study of T cells in Graves' hyperthyroidism and ophthalmopathy. From the multiplex PCR reads, TCRdb called clonotypes with MiXCR, one entry per CDR3 protein. Of nearly 750,000 distinct CDR3 sequences listed, roughly a third are singletons. The sequenced sample was blood. These receptors came from a middle-aged woman with Graves' hyperthyroidism. Each CDR3 is given with its conserved first and last residue. D genes are given only for firm matches. Size is omitted from some rows. Given values are once, few, many or a class for expanded clones.

CDR3	DNA	D	size	V	J
CASSLDRSGANVLTF	TGTGCCAGCAGCTTAGATCGCTCTGGGGCCAACGTCCTGACTTTC	.	few	TRBV11-3	TRBJ2-6
CASASMNTEAFF	TGCGCCAGCGCCAGCATGAACACTGAAGCTTTCTTT	.	many	TRBV10-2	TRBJ1-1
CASTRDIAYTF	TGTGCCAGCACCCGGGACATAGCCTACACCTTC	.	.	TRBV12-3/TRBV12-4	TRBJ1-2
CASSLASFWGGDEQFF	TGTGCCAGCAGCTTAGCCTCCTTTTGGGGAGGAGATGAGCAGTTCTTC	.	.	TRBV7-2	TRBJ2-1
CASSQGVLGPHSPLHF	TGCGCCAGCAGCCAAGGGGTCCTAGGGCCCCATTCACCCCTCCACTTT	.	.	TRBV4-3	TRBJ1-6
CASSLNMVSSGGYTF	TGTGCCAGCAGTTTAAACATGGTGTCATCGGGTGGCTACACCTTC	.	.	TRBV25-1	TRBJ1-2
CASSGLGGSGNTIYF	TGTGCCAGCAGTGGATTGGGGGGTTCTGGAAACACCATATATTTT	.	.	TRBV25-1	TRBJ1-3
CASSVQTDQPQHF	TGTGCCAGCAGTGTACAGACTGATCAGCCCCAGCATTTT	.	many	TRBV6-4	TRBJ1-5
CVSSYFEGTGDEQYF	TGTGTCAGCAGTTATTTTGAGGGGACAGGTGACGAGCAGTACTTC	TRBD1	.	TRBV6-6	TRBJ2-7
CSARSATSEVTDTQYF	TGCAGTGCTAGATCGGCGACTAGCGAGGTCACAGATACGCAGTATTTT	TRBD2	.	TRBV20-1	TRBJ2-3
CASSQDRQAGSPLHF	TGCGCCAGCAGCCAAGACAGGCAGGCGGGCTCACCCCTCCACTTT	.	few	TRBV4-3	TRBJ1-6
CASSSTVGRANYGYTF	TGTGCCAGCAGCTCCACGGTCGGACGAGCTAACTATGGCTACACCTTC	.	many	TRBV5-6	TRBJ1-2
CAMGGVNGYTF	TGTGCCATGGGGGGAGTTAATGGCTACACCTTC	.	many	TRBV10-3	TRBJ1-2
CSATGNGTDTQYF	TGCAGCGCGACAGGGAACGGCACAGATACGCAGTATTTT	TRBD1	many	TRBV29-1	TRBJ2-3
CASNDPNSPLHF	TGTGCCAGTAACGATCCCAATTCACCCCTCCACTTT	.	.	TRBV19	TRBJ1-6
CASSLDGGDIQYF	TGTGCCAGCAGCTTAGACGGGGGGGACATTCAGTACTTC	TRBD2	.	TRBV7-2	TRBJ2-4
CASSEQDRGVYGYTF	TGTGCCAGCAGTGAACAGGACAGGGGAGTCTATGGCTACACCTTC	TRBD1	.	TRBV25-1	TRBJ1-2
CASSFRDRGQETQYF	TGTGCCAGCAGCTTCCGGGACAGGGGGCAAGAGACCCAGTACTTC	TRBD1	few	TRBV7-9	TRBJ2-5
CASSPGQGPNEKLFF	TGTGCCAGCAGCCCCGGACAGGGACCTAATGAAAAACTGTTTTTT	TRBD1	.	TRBV7-2	TRBJ1-4
CASSLRQGSSYNSPLHF	TGTGCCAGCAGCTTAAGACAGGGGAGCTCCTATAATTCACCCCTCCACTTT	TRBD1	few	TRBV11-2	TRBJ1-6
CSVEVIQGSEETQYF	TGCAGCGTTGAAGTGATCCAGGGGTCGGAGGAGACCCAGTACTTC	.	many	TRBV29-1	TRBJ2-5
CASSLVPARGMGGYTF	TGTGCCAGCAGCTTAGTTCCGGCCCGAGGGATGGGCGGCTACACCTTC	.	many	TRBV7-9	TRBJ1-2
CASSESAAGGVFYEQYF	TGTGCCAGCAGTGAATCGGCGGCAGGGGGAGTCTTCTACGAGCAGTACTTC	TRBD1	.	TRBV25-1	TRBJ2-7
CASSLGGVGGGGFGNQPQHF	TGTGCCAGCAGTTTAGGAGGGGTGGGGGGGGGCGGATTTGGCAATCAGCCCCAGCATTTT	.	.	TRBV12-3/TRBV12-4	TRBJ1-5
CSSGGGEGPNYGYTF	TGCAGTTCCGGAGGCGGCGAGGGACCTAACTATGGCTACACCTTC	.	.	TRBV20-1	TRBJ1-2
CASSRGPNNSPLHF	TGTGCCAGTAGTAGAGGACCTAATAATTCACCCCTCCACTTT	.	many	TRBV19	TRBJ1-6
CASSESVGETQYF	TGCGCCAGCAGTGAGTCGGTAGGAGAGACCCAGTACTTC	.	many	TRBV10-2	TRBJ2-5
CASSWSKGGELFF	TGTGCCAGCAGTTGGTCTAAGGGCGGGGAGCTGTTTTTT	.	few	TRBV27	TRBJ2-2
CSVDITWTGRGYGYTF	TGCAGCGTTGATATTACCTGGACAGGGAGAGGCTATGGCTACACCTTC	TRBD1	many	TRBV29-1	TRBJ1-2
CASSLRPKDRVGEKLFF	TGTGCCAGCAGCTTAAGGCCTAAAGACAGGGTCGGTGAAAAACTGTTTTTT	TRBD1	.	TRBV7-2	TRBJ1-4
CASNRLGQETQYF	TGTGCCAGCAACCGGCTTGGACAAGAGACCCAGTACTTC	.	.	TRBV7-7	TRBJ2-5
CASSVAPGLEAFF	TGTGCCAGCAGCGTAGCACCGGGGCTTGAGGCTTTCTTT	.	many	TRBV7-2	TRBJ1-1
CASSRQNHNSPLHF	TGTGCCAGCAGTCGACAGAATCATAATTCACCCCTCCACTTT	.	many	TRBV6-5	TRBJ1-6
CASSLGFRGASETQYF	TGCGCCAGCAGCTTGGGGTTCAGGGGGGCGTCAGAGACCCAGTACTTC	.	.	TRBV5-1	TRBJ2-5
CASSRTPPGPNSPLHF	TGTGCCAGCAGCCGGACCCCCCCGGGTCCCAATTCACCCCTCCACTTT	.	many	TRBV7-6	TRBJ1-6
CASSGWTANTEAFF	TGTGCCAGCAGCGGATGGACGGCAAACACTGAAGCTTTCTTT	.	many	TRBV7-9	TRBJ1-1